The TCR beta chain described here comes from a study of OX40 agonist ivuxolimab in advanced cancers. Background on the study: Every 2 weeks, patients got intravenous ivuxolimab at one of six dose levels (0.01-10 mg/kg).

Method: immunoSEQ multiplex PCR; TCRdb's copy keeps in-frame clones and lacks some. The sample holds around 70,000 clones; almost 85% are singletons and the top ten take 4% to 6%. The study, taken as a whole, reports: CD4+ and CD8+ blood T cells expanded clonally by week 6 at 0.1 to 3.0 mg/kg.

This clone was counted a single time. The antigen is undetermined. The V and J ends lost 5 bases and 2 bases, in that order; junction bases with no gene match: 2. The CDR3 has 14 amino acids. Looked up from germline, CDR1 is MNHNY and CDR2 is SVGAGI (reference sequence). The chain is built from TRBV6-6 and TRBJ1-3; 8 bases fit TRBD1. The clonotype originates from an adult with an advanced solid tumor such as melanoma, head and neck, liver or kidney cancer. Sample: CD4+ or CD8+ T cells sorted from blood, taken in a trial of the OX40 agonist ivuxolimab. The CDR3 loop is CASSRQGTGNTIYF. The CDR3 DNA follows: TGTGCCAGCAGTCGACAGGGGACTGGAAACACCATATATTTT.